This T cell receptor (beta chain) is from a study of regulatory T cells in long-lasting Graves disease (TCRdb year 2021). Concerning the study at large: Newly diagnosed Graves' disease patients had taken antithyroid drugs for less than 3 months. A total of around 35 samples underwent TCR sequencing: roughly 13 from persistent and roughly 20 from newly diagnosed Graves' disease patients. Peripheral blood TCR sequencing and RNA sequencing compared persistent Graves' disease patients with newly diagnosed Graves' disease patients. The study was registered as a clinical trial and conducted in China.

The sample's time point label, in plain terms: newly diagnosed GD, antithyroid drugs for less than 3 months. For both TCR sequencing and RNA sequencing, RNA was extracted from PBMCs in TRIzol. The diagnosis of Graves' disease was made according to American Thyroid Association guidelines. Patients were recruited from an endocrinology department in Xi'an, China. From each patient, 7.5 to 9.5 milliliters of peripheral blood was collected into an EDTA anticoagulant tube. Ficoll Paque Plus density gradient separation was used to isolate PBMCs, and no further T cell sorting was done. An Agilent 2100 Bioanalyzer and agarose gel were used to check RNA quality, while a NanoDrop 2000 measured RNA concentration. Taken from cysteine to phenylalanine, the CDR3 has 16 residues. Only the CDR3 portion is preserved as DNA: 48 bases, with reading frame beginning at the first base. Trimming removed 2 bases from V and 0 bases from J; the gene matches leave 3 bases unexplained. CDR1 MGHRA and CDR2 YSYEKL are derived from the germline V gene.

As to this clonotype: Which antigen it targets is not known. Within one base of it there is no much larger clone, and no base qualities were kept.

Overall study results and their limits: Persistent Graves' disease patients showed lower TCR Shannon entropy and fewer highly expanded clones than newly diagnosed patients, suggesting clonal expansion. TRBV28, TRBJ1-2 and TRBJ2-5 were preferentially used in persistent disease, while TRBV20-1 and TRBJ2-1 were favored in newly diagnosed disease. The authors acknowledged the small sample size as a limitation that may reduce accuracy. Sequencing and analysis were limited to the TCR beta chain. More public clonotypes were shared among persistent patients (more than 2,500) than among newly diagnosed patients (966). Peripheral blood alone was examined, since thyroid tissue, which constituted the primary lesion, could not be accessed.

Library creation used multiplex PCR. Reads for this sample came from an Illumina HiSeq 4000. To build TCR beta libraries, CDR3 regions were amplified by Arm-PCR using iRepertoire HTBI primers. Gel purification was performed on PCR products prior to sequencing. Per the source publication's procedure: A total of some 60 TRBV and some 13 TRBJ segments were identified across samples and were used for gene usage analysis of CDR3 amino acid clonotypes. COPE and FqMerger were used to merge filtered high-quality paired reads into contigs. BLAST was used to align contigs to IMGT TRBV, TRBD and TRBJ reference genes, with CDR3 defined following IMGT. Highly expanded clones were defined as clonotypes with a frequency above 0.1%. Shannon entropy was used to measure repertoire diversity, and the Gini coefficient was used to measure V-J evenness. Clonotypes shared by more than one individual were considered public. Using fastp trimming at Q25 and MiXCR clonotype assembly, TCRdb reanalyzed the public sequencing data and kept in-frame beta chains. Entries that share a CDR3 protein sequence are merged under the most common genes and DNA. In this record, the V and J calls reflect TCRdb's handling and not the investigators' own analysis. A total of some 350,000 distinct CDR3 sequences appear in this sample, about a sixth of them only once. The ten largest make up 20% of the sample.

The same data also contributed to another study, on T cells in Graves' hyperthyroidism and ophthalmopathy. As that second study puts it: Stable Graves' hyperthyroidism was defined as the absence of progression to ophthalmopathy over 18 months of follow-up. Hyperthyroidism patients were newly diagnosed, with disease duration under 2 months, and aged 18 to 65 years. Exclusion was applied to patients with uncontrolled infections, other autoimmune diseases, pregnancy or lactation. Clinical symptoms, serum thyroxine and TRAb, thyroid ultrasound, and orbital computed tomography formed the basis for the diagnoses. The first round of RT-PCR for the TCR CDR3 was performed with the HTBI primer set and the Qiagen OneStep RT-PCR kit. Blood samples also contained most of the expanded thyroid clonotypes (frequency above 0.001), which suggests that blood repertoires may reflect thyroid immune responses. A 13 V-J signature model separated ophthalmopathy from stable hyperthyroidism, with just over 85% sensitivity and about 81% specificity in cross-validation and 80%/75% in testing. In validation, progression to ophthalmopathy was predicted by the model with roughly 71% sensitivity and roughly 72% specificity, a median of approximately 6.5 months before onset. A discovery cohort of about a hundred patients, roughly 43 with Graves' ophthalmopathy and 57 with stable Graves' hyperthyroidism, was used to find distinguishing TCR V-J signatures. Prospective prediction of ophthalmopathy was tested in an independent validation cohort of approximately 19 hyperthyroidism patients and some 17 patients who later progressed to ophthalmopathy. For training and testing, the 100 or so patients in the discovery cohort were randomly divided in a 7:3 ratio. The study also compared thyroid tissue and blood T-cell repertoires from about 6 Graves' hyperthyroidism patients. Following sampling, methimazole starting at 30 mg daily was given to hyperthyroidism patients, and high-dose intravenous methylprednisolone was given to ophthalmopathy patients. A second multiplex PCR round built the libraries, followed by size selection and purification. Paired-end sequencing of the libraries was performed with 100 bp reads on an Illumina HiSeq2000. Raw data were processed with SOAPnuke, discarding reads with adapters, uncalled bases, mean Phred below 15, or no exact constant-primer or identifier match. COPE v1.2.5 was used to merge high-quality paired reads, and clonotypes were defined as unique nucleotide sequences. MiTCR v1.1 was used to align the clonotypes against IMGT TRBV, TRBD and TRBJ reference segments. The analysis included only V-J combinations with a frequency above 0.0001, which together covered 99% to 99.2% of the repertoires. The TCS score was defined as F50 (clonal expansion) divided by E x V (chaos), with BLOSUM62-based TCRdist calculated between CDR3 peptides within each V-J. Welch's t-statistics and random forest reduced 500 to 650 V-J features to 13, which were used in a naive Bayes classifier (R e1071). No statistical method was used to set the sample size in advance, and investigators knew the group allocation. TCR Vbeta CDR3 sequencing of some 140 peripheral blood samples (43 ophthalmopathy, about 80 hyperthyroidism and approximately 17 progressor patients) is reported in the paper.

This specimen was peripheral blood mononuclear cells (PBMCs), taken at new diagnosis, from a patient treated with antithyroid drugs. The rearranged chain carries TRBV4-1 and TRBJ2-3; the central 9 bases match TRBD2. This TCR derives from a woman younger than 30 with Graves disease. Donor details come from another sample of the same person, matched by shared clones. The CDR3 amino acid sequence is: CASSQIAGASTDTQYF. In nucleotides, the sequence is TGCGCCAGCAGCCAAATAGCGGGGGCTAGCACAGATACGCAGTATTTT.